This is a list of T cell receptor beta chains from one sample in a study of blood T cell repertoires in COVID-19. Profiling relied on immunoSEQ multiplex PCR, and the TCRdb table lists in-frame clones only, not all of them. The sample has around 190,000 clones, around 80% seen once. The sequenced sample consisted of peripheral blood. These receptors were taken from a human donor in a cohort sampled during active COVID-19. The CDR3 runs from the conserved cysteine through the conserved F or W. D genes are given only for firm matches. The size entry is marked missing in some rows and otherwise reads once, few, many or a size class.

abundance,v_gene,j_gene,d_gene,CDR3aa,CDR3nt
NA,TRBV13,TRBJ2-1,NA,CASSFRGAYNEQFF,TGTGCCAGCAGCTTCCGGGGGGCTTACAATGAGCAGTTCTTC
NA,TRBV27,TRBJ1-5,NA,CASSYQGYQPQHF,TGTGCCAGCAGTTACCAGGGGTACCAGCCCCAGCATTTT
NA,TRBV29-1,TRBJ2-7,TRBD1,CSVEGTGPSYEQYF,TGCAGCGTTGAAGGGACAGGGCCCTCCTACGAGCAGTACTTC
NA,TRBV13,TRBJ1-4,TRBD1,CASSATGGTNEKLFF,TGTGCCAGCAGCGCTACAGGGGGAACTAATGAAAAACTGTTTTTT
NA,TRBV2,TRBJ2-2,TRBD1,CASRAAQGAGELFF,TGTGCCAGCAGGGCCGCCCAGGGGGCCGGGGAGCTGTTTTTT
NA,TRBV10-1,TRBJ2-7,TRBD1,CASSEAGQGYEQYF,TGCGCCAGCAGTGAGGCCGGACAGGGCTACGAGCAGTACTTC
NA,TRBV6-6,TRBJ1-5,TRBD1,CASSSTGGLGGQPQHF,TGTGCCAGCAGTTCCACAGGGGGCTTAGGGGGTCAGCCCCAGCATTTT
NA,TRBV21-1,TRBJ1-4,NA,CASSKQSGCNEKLFF,TGTGCCAGCAGCAAACAATCAGGGTGTAATGAAAAACTGTTTTTT
NA,TRBV27,TRBJ2-3,NA,CASSHRWDTQYF,TGTGCCAGCAGTCACAGGTGGGATACGCAGTATTTT
NA,TRBV5-4,TRBJ2-3,TRBD1,CASSSLAGTGGTDTQYF,TGTGCCAGCAGCTCACTCGCCGGGACAGGAGGCACAGATACGCAGTATTTT
NA,TRBV7-8,TRBJ2-1,TRBD1,CASSSTGGYNEQFF,TGTGCCAGCAGCTCGACAGGGGGGTACAATGAGCAGTTCTTC
NA,TRBV5-1,TRBJ2-6,NA,CASSTTPRGFSGANVLTF,TGCGCCAGCAGCACAACCCCGCGGGGCTTCAGTGGGGCCAACGTCCTGACTTTC
NA,TRBV7-9,TRBJ2-1,NA,CASSFRDTASDYNEQFF,TGTGCCAGCAGCTTCCGGGACACCGCGAGTGACTACAATGAGCAGTTCTTC
NA,TRBV7-9,TRBJ1-2,TRBD1,CASSLRGTGSVNYGYTF,TGTGCCAGCAGCTTGAGGGGGACAGGAAGCGTTAACTATGGCTACACCTTC
NA,TRBV30,TRBJ2-5,NA,CAWSKHYQETQYF,TGTGCCTGGAGTAAGCACTACCAAGAGACCCAGTACTTC
NA,TRBV19,TRBJ1-4,TRBD1,CASSIPGDSEKLFF,TGTGCCAGTAGTATTCCCGGGGACAGCGAAAAACTGTTTTTT
NA,TRBV6-5,TRBJ1-1,NA,CASTPGIEAFF,TGTGCCAGCACGCCAGGAATTGAAGCTTTCTTT
NA,TRBV2,TRBJ1-5,NA,CASSQTNRVQPQHF,TGTGCCAGCAGCCAGACCAACAGGGTACAGCCCCAGCATTTT
NA,TRBV10-3,TRBJ1-2,NA,CAISREYGYTF,TGTGCCATCAGCCGGGAATATGGCTACACCTTC
NA,TRBV7-9,TRBJ2-7,TRBD2,CASSLAGGEQYF,TGTGCCAGCAGCTTGGCGGGGGGCGAGCAGTACTTC
few,TRBV9,TRBJ1-2,TRBD1,CASSDRGRAELDYGYTF,TGTGCCAGCAGTGACAGGGGGCGGGCCGAACTAGACTATGGCTACACCTTC
NA,TRBV2,TRBJ2-7,TRBD1,CASSENRGEIEQYF,TGTGCCAGCAGTGAAAACAGGGGCGAAATCGAGCAGTACTTC
NA,TRBV27,TRBJ2-3,NA,CASSLGDTQYF,TGTGCCAGCAGTTTAGGCGATACGCAGTATTTT
NA,TRBV12-5,TRBJ1-1,NA,CASGPPQGSAFMNTEAFF,TGTGCTAGTGGTCCCCCCCAGGGGTCGGCGTTCATGAACACTGAAGCTTTCTTT
NA,TRBV3-1/TRBV3-2,TRBJ1-1,NA,CASSQDRDTEAFF,TGTGCCAGCAGCCAAGACAGGGACACTGAAGCTTTCTTT
NA,TRBV5-1,TRBJ1-4,NA,CASSLIGTTNEKLFF,TGCGCCAGCAGCTTAATCGGGACAACTAATGAAAAACTGTTTTTT
NA,TRBV6-5,TRBJ1-6,NA,CASSLGSSGLALHF,TGTGCCAGCAGTTTAGGCAGCTCAGGCTTGGCCCTCCACTTT
once,TRBV5-5,TRBJ2-3,NA,CASSLTGSFSTDTQYF,TGTGCCAGCAGCTTGACAGGATCGTTTAGCACAGATACGCAGTATTTT
NA,TRBV4-1,TRBJ1-1,TRBD1,CASSQAGTGGITEAFF,TGCGCCAGCAGCCAAGCGGGGACAGGGGGGATAACTGAAGCTTTCTTT
NA,TRBV5-1,TRBJ1-4,NA,CASSGEGWRAEKLFF,TGCGCCAGCAGCGGAGAAGGGTGGCGGGCTGAAAAACTGTTTTTT
NA,TRBV6-1,TRBJ1-2,NA,CASSEGGVFGYTF,TGTGCCAGCAGTGAGGGAGGGGTGTTCGGCTACACCTTC
NA,TRBV6-5,TRBJ1-1,NA,CASSYAAAHTEAFF,TGTGCCAGCAGTTACGCCGCGGCCCACACTGAAGCTTTCTTT
NA,TRBV4-2,TRBJ2-1,TRBD2,CASSQDLGTSGGTEQFF,TGTGCCAGCAGCCAAGATTTGGGGACTAGCGGGGGCACAGAGCAGTTCTTC
NA,TRBV5-1,TRBJ2-1,NA,CASRIVETYNEQFF,TGCGCCAGCAGAATTGTCGAGACCTACAATGAGCAGTTCTTC
NA,TRBV11-2,TRBJ2-7,NA,CASSLFTGGYEQYF,TGTGCCAGCAGCTTATTCACCGGGGGCTACGAGCAGTACTTC
NA,TRBV2,TRBJ1-6,NA,CASSTSRDTSSPLHF,TGTGCCAGCAGTACTTCACGGGACACAAGTTCACCCCTCCACTTT
NA,TRBV5-1,TRBJ2-1,TRBD2,CASSRSGGNEQFF,TGCGCCAGCAGCCGATCGGGGGGCAATGAGCAGTTCTTC
NA,TRBV7-9,TRBJ2-1,TRBD1,CASSSTGFEQFF,TGTGCCAGCAGCTCGACAGGGTTTGAGCAGTTCTTC
NA,TRBV10-3,TRBJ1-5,NA,CAISEWTPGVGNQPQHF,TGTGCCATCAGTGAGTGGACGCCGGGGGTGGGCAATCAGCCCCAGCATTTT
few,TRBV20-1,TRBJ1-1,NA,CSASLYTEAFF,TGCAGTGCTAGCTTATACACTGAAGCTTTCTTT